This is a list of T cell receptor beta chains from one sample in a study of blood T cell repertoires in COVID-19. Measured with immunoSEQ multiplex PCR; TCRdb has only the in-frame clones, and not every one. The repertoire holds a few hundred thousand clones, roughly 87% seen once, with around 3% in the top ten. Specimen: PBMCs or T cells enriched from blood (not recorded which). The receptors were gathered from a woman in her twenties or thirties who had recovered from COVID-19. The CDR3 runs from the conserved cysteine through the conserved F or W. The order of the fields is V gene, J gene, CDR3 protein.

V: TRBV30
J: TRBJ1-4
CDR3: CAWSPGTDNEKLFF

V: TRBV5-4
J: TRBJ1-6
CDR3: CASSLRGIDSPLHF

V: TRBV5-4
J: TRBJ2-7
CDR3: CASSLYEEQYF

V: TRBV19
J: TRBJ1-1
CDR3: CASKHRGFTEAFF

V: TRBV28
J: TRBJ1-1
CDR3: CASSLPGVAFF

V: TRBV6-5
J: TRBJ1-1
CDR3: CASTTSDSLEAFF

V: TRBV5-6
J: TRBJ1-2
CDR3: CASSPNGQGRYGYTF

V: TRBV28
J: TRBJ1-2
CDR3: CASSTTVNYGYTF

V: TRBV25-1
J: TRBJ1-6
CDR3: CASSDRGLGSVAPLHF

V: TRBV6-5
J: TRBJ2-7
CDR3: CARKRGTTYEQYF

V: TRBV2
J: TRBJ2-3
CDR3: CASRRQGRTDTQYF

V: TRBV10-3
J: TRBJ1-2
CDR3: CAISSGSNYGYTF

V: TRBV6-2/TRBV6-3
J: TRBJ1-4
CDR3: CASSTGNVREKLFF

V: TRBV5-1
J: TRBJ1-4
CDR3: CASSSGTGNEKLFF

V: TRBV4-1
J: TRBJ1-1
CDR3: CASSQGPYIGEVNTEAFF

V: TRBV11-2
J: TRBJ1-6
CDR3: CASSFRVSNSPLHF

V: TRBV6-5
J: TRBJ1-2
CDR3: CASSYEAGFSYGYTF

V: TRBV18
J: TRBJ2-7
CDR3: CASSPATGPYEQYF

V: TRBV28
J: TRBJ2-2
CDR3: CASSGGRELFF

V: TRBV27
J: TRBJ2-7
CDR3: CASSSDSSYEQYF

V: TRBV15
J: TRBJ1-2
CDR3: CATSRGTGGNYGYTF

V: TRBV7-2
J: TRBJ1-1
CDR3: CASSLVIGQPTEAFF

V: TRBV6-4
J: TRBJ2-7
CDR3: CASSVAPYEQYF

V: TRBV27
J: TRBJ1-1
CDR3: CASSFEGTGGEAFF

V: TRBV12-3/TRBV12-4
J: TRBJ1-5
CDR3: CASSLAVGEAHF

V: TRBV10-3
J: TRBJ2-1
CDR3: CAISESQASGDYNEQFF

V: TRBV5-1
J: TRBJ2-5
CDR3: CASSLMGLRETQYF

V: TRBV12-3/TRBV12-4
J: TRBJ2-1
CDR3: CAAGSGRTGGQFF

V: TRBV19
J: TRBJ2-1
CDR3: CASMRRTGIVGDNEQFF

V: TRBV6-5
J: TRBJ1-4
CDR3: CASSYLAGQGGEKLFF

V: TRBV28
J: TRBJ1-1
CDR3: CASSLLGSRSGDTEAFF

V: TRBV5-1
J: TRBJ2-5
CDR3: CASSPRDSTAEETQYF

V: TRBV5-1
J: TRBJ1-2
CDR3: CASSYGEGAGYTF

V: TRBV12-5
J: TRBJ1-6
CDR3: CASAMTGDNSPLHF

V: TRBV4-1
J: TRBJ1-1
CDR3: CASGGELNTEAFF

V: TRBV7-9
J: TRBJ2-7
CDR3: CASSQQSYEQYF

V: TRBV2
J: TRBJ2-5
CDR3: CASMGPPETQYF

V: TRBV9
J: TRBJ2-2
CDR3: CASRRAPGTGITGELFF

V: TRBV6-1
J: TRBJ1-1
CDR3: CASSEVEFTEAFF

V: TRBV6-5
J: TRBJ1-4
CDR3: CASSKSGQGWEKLFF

V: TRBV6-5
J: TRBJ2-7
CDR3: CASIGWVSSYEQYF

V: TRBV14
J: TRBJ1-5
CDR3: CASSQEMAQPQHF

V: TRBV5-1
J: TRBJ2-7
CDR3: CASSSTGLRSYEQYF

V: TRBV29-1
J: TRBJ1-1
CDR3: CSVETPFTEAFF

V: TRBV14
J: TRBJ2-7
CDR3: CASSHGTGVGEQYF

V: TRBV21-1
J: TRBJ2-7
CDR3: CASTKKSGNHEQYF

V: TRBV27
J: TRBJ2-3
CDR3: CASSFRDRGPDTQYF

V: TRBV27
J: TRBJ1-6
CDR3: CASSPGRGTNSPLHF

V: TRBV10-3
J: TRBJ2-3
CDR3: CAIKFAGGAADTQYF

V: TRBV2
J: TRBJ2-7
CDR3: CASTLGGALSYEQYF

V: TRBV7-9
J: TRBJ2-6
CDR3: CASRTAGAGANVLTF

V: TRBV15
J: TRBJ1-6
CDR3: CATSRDQGQGFSPLHF

V: TRBV12-5
J: TRBJ2-3
CDR3: CASGRSTGATDTQYF

V: TRBV3-1/TRBV3-2
J: TRBJ2-1
CDR3: CASSPTTSPHEQFF